This TCR beta chain derives from a study of shared clonotypes between healthy human individuals. Study details: Each donor had three CD4 naive, three CD4 memory, two CD8 naive and one CD8 memory plate.

The germline CDR1 and CDR2 sequences are MGHRA and YSYEKL. The CDR3 spans 18 residues. The V gene lost 1 base and the J gene lost 3 bases, with 22 bases spanning the gap. General observations from the study: Larger estimated richness was generally recorded for naive subsets relative to memory subsets.

About this clone: Its cognate antigen is unknown.

Recent vaccinations or acute infections were absent in the healthy HIV-negative adult donors. Tens of thousands of T cell genomes (about 0.2 ug DNA) went into each sorted-subset replicate. TCRdb's table, derived via immunoSEQ multiplex PCR, lists solely in-frame clones and lacks some. This sample has over 850,000 clones, with about 80% found just once. The material sequenced was memory CD4+ T cells from PBMCs. Documented subset: CD45RA-negative fraction. The V gene is TRBV4-1, the J gene TRBJ2-7, with D perhaps assigned TRBD1 or TRBD2 (5 bases each). The sequence derives from a man between 18 and 29 years old in good health. Some clones in this sample may be carry-over from other donors' samples. The CDR3 bases are TGCGCCAGCAGCCAAGCGTACGGGACCGCATTCCAACACTACGAGCAGTACTTC. Translated: CASSQAYGTAFQHYEQYF.